Listed here are 24 T cell receptor beta chains from one sample, sequenced in a study of early T cells in non-severe SARS-CoV-2 infection. TCRdb reprocessed the 5' RACE reads via MiXCR and lists one record per CDR3 protein. This table holds approximately 65,000 distinct CDR3 sequences, about 10% found once. The sequencing used whole blood, collected at baseline. All receptors come from an adult who was a healthcare worker with PCR-confirmed SARS-CoV-2 infection or an uninfected control (not recorded which).

This clonotype was seen ten or more times. The rearrangement links TRBV3-1 to TRBJ2-1; TRBD1 or TRBD2 may be the D gene (5 bases each). The germline gives CDR1 LGHDT, CDR2 YNNKEL (reference sequence). There are 12 residues in the CDR3. Trimming removed 1 base at V and 15 bases at J, with 13 bases between. The CDR3, as DNA: TGTGCCAGCAGCCAAGTGGGGGTTGTACCGTTCTTC. This encodes CASSQVGVVPFF.

J is TRBJ2-7 and V is TRBV7-2, with 7 bases identical to TRBD1. CDR1 SGHTA and CDR2 FQGNSA come from the germline V gene. J was trimmed by 2 bases and V by 4 bases; bases with no gene match: 14. The CDR3 is 17 residues long. The CDR3 sequence: CASSSIPNRGSTYEQYF. CDR3 DNA: TGTGCCAGCAGCTCCATCCCGAACAGGGGCTCGACCTACGAGCAGTACTTC.

This clonotype was counted only a few times. The V gene is TRBV11-2, the J gene TRBJ1-1, with TRBD1 matching over 8 bases. There are 14 residues in the CDR3. The V gene's germline CDR1 is SGHAT and CDR2 FQNNGV. With V trimmed by 4 bases and J by 4 bases, 5 bases remained unmatched. CDR3 bases: TGTGCCAGCAGCTGGACAGGGCGGGGCACTGAAGCTTTCTTT. Translation: CASSWTGRGTEAFF.

This clonotype was detected a few times. This chain links TRBV6-5 with TRBJ1-5; D unresolved. V lost 4 bases and J lost 11, with 24 bases in between. The germline CDR1 and CDR2 sequences are MNHEY and SVGAGI. CDR3 size: 16 residues. The CDR3 coding sequence is TGTGCCAGCAGTTCCATTACCGCCGGGCAGATCATGGCCCAGCATTTT. Encoded protein: CASSSITAGQIMAQHF.

The chain employs TRBV12-3 or TRBV12-4 and TRBJ1-6; D perhaps matches TRBD1 (5 bases). The CDR3 sequence is 14 residues long. V lost 3 bases and J 7 bases, leaving 10 bases between the germline ends. The CDR3 bases are TGTGCCAGCAGTTTTGGGGGGAGAAATTCACCCCTCCACTTT. Its protein product is CASSFGGRNSPLHF.

At least ten counts were recorded for this clonotype. The V gene is TRBV27, the J gene TRBJ1-6, with 8 nucleotides matching TRBD1. From germline, CDR1 is MNHEY and CDR2 SMNVEV (reference sequence). The CDR3 has 16 residues. V gave up 5 bases and J gave up 6 bases; unmatched junction bases: 9. The CDR3 DNA is TGTGCCAGCAGTGCCACCAGGGGGCCGGGTAATTCACCCCTCCACTTT. This sequence encodes CASSATRGPGNSPLHF.

This clonotype was seen many times. The chain joins TRBV6-4 to TRBJ1-2; no definite D call. Trimming pared 2 bases from V and 4 bases from J, leaving 8 bases between. Germline CDR1 reads MRHNA; CDR2 reads SNTAGT. The length of the CDR3 is 13 residues. As DNA, the CDR3 is TGTGCCAGCAGTGACGGCGGTGCCTATGGCTACACCTTC. Translating it yields CASSDGGAYGYTF.

At least ten counts were recorded for this clonotype. V is TRBV7-2 and J is TRBJ2-4; weak D call: TRBD1 (6 bases). CDR1 is SGHTA, CDR2 FQGNSA, per germline. The V and J ends lost 2 bases and 7 bases respectively, with 9 bases between them. The CDR3 has 13 amino acids. Written as DNA, the CDR3 is TGTGCCAGCAGCTTACAGGGGTGGAACATTCAGTACTTC. Translation gives CASSLQGWNIQYF.

This clonotype was counted a few times. V usage is TRBV12-5 and J usage is TRBJ2-3, with a weak D call TRBD2 (6 bases). Germline CDR1 and CDR2: LGHNT and FRNRAP. The CDR3 runs 13 residues. V lost 6 bases and J 2 bases, leaving 9 bases between the germline ends. CDR3 in DNA: TGTGCTAGTGGCCCGGGGGTCACAGATACGCAGTATTTT. Translated, it gives CASGPGVTDTQYF.

The table lists this clonotype with a few counts. This sequence joins TRBV3-1 and TRBJ1-1, with a weak D call TRBD1 (6 bases). Germline-derived CDR1 and CDR2 are LGHDT and YNNKEL (reference sequence). This CDR3 contains 14 residues. The ends were cut back, 4 bases at V and 1 base at J, with 10 bases in the middle. CDR3 DNA: TGTGCCAGCAGCCGGAAGGACAGGAACACTGAAGCTTTCTTT. Its translation is CASSRKDRNTEAFF.

V usage is TRBV12-3 or TRBV12-4 and J usage is TRBJ2-5; 11 bases line up with TRBD2. There are 15 residues in the CDR3. V lost 3 bases and J lost 4; bases outside the gene matches: 4. CDR3 protein: CASSFLTSGVETQYF. The CDR3 DNA reads as TGTGCCAGCAGTTTCTTGACTAGCGGGGTAGAGACCCAGTACTTC.

The chain joins TRBV20-1 to TRBJ1-1; 10 bases align to TRBD1. CDR1 is DFQATT, CDR2 SNEGSKA, per germline (reference sequence). CDR3 size: 14 residues. V lost 1 base to trimming and J lost 5 bases; unmatched junction nucleotides: 4. CDR3 residues: CSARAGTGETEAFF. The CDR3, as DNA: TGCAGTGCTAGAGCCGGGACAGGGGAGACTGAAGCTTTCTTT.

The V call is TRBV7-2, the J call TRBJ2-4; a possible D gene is TRBD1 (5 bases). Looked up from germline, CDR1 is SGHTA and CDR2 is FQGNSA. This CDR3 comprises 15 residues. V was clipped by 3 bases and J by 0 bases, with 9 bases between them. This CDR3 reads CASSLTVIAKNIQYF. The CDR3 bases are TGTGCCAGCAGCTTGACAGTTATAGCCAAAAACATTCAGTACTTC.

This clonotype occurred a few times. The J gene is TRBJ1-2, the V gene TRBV12-3 or TRBV12-4, with a weak D call TRBD1 (5 bases). V was trimmed by 3 bases and J by 14 bases, leaving 22 bases between them. The CDR3 sequence is 14 residues long. CDR3 loop: CASSLTGVGTEGTF. For the CDR3, the DNA is TGTGCCAGCAGTTTGACCGGGGTAGGGACCGAGGGGACCTTC.

The chain is built from TRBV5-1 and TRBJ2-2, with a possible D match to TRBD2 (5 bases). CDR1 and CDR2 from the germline V gene are SGHRS and YFSETQ. The CDR3 totals 16 residues. V lost 4 bases, J lost 7 bases, and 20 bases lay in between. The CDR3 nucleotides are TGCGCCAGCAGCCAGCGGAGTGGGGATAGGAGCGGGGAGCTGTTTTTT. Translating gives CASSQRSGDRSGELFF.

The V gene is TRBV6-6, the J gene TRBJ2-3; 11 bases match TRBD2. J lost 0 bases, V lost 8 bases, and 4 bases had no gene match. The length of the CDR3 is 15 residues. Looked up from germline, CDR1 is MNHNY and CDR2 is SVGAGI (reference sequence). The CDR3 protein is CASAGLAGSTDTQYF. The CDR3 DNA reads TGTGCCAGCGCCGGACTAGCGGGTAGCACAGATACGCAGTATTTT.

Ten or more counts support this clonotype. The gene calls are TRBV4-3 and TRBJ1-1; D gene ambiguous. Germline CDR1 LGHNA, CDR2 YSLEER. This CDR3 region has 14 residues. Trimming shortened V by 0 bases and J by 1 base, and 6 bases separated the two germline ends. In DNA, the CDR3 is TGCGCCAGCAGCCAAGAATGGGGGAACACTGAAGCTTTCTTT. This sequence encodes CASSQEWGNTEAFF.

This clonotype was seen at least ten times. V and J are TRBV11-2 and TRBJ2-5, with no clear D. Trimming took off 8 bases at V and 7 bases at J, with 17 bases between the two ends. Germline loops: CDR1 SGHAT, CDR2 FQNNGV. The CDR3 loop spans 13 amino acids. CDR3 protein: CASSLAQPGTQYF. The CDR3 DNA follows: TGTGCCAGCTCTCTCGCACAACCGGGGACCCAGTACTTC.

In its sample, this clonotype was seen many times. The chain carries TRBV19 and TRBJ1-6, with 10 bases lining up with TRBD1. The CDR3 is 17 amino acids. The germline V gene has CDR1 LNHDA and CDR2 SQIVND (reference sequence). J was trimmed by 10 bases and V by 4 bases; bases with no gene match: 13. CDR3 sequence (DNA): TGTGCCAGTAGTACATCGACAGGGGGCACCGTAGGATCACCCCTCCACTTT. This sequence encodes CASSTSTGGTVGSPLHF.

The chain employs TRBV24-1 and TRBJ1-6, with unresolved D. Trimming took 9 bases from V and 10 from J, leaving 15 bases between them. There are 13 residues in the CDR3. Germline assignment: CDR1 KGHDR and CDR2 SFDVKD. CDR3 amino acids: CATQRGMGSPLHF. As DNA, the CDR3 is TGTGCCACCCAGCGGGGAATGGGGTCACCCCTCCACTTT.

The chain joins TRBV11-2 to TRBJ2-4; a possible D gene is TRBD2 (6 bases). CDR1 is SGHAT and CDR2 is FQNNGV in the germline V gene. Trimming shortened V by 5 bases and J by 9 bases, and 23 bases separated the two germline ends. This CDR3 has 16 amino acids. Here the CDR3 DNA reads TGTGCCAGCAGCCCAGTCGGAGGGAGGACGAGGAGCATTCAGTACTTC. Residues: CASSPVGGRTRSIQYF.

The chain employs TRBV7-9 and TRBJ2-7; 7 nucleotides agree with TRBD2. The CDR3 is made up of 12 amino acids. V lost 5 bases, J lost 7 bases, and 5 bases stayed unmatched. Germline V gives CDR1 SEHNR, CDR2 FQNEAQ (reference sequence). The CDR3 DNA sequence: TGTGCCAGCAGCCAGCAAGCGGGGGAGCAGTACTTC. Protein sequence: CASSQQAGEQYF.

The J gene is TRBJ2-3, the V gene TRBV7-9; 8 nucleotides agree with TRBD1. From germline, CDR1 is SEHNR and CDR2 FQNEAQ (reference sequence). This CDR3 region has 15 residues. V shed 3 bases, J shed 6 bases, and the junction held 8 bases outside the gene matches. In nucleotides, the CDR3 is TGTGCCAGCAGCTTTATGCCAGGGGGCAGGGATACGCAGTATTTT. Amino acid sequence: CASSFMPGGRDTQYF.

The V call is TRBV5-1, the J call TRBJ1-1; D unclear. The CDR3 has 14 residues. Germline lookup yields CDR1 SGHRS and CDR2 YFSETQ. V was shortened by 1 base and J by 3 bases, with 10 bases between the two germline ends. The CDR3 protein is CASSLWGTDTEAFF. The DNA for the CDR3 is TGCGCCAGCAGCTTGTGGGGTACTGACACTGAAGCTTTCTTT.